Shown below are 3 T cell receptor beta chains from a single sample sequenced in a study of T cell repertoires in cytomegalovirus infection. One entry per CDR3 protein results from TCRdb running MiXCR on the reads. Of around 300,000 distinct CDR3 sequences in the sample, around 20% were seen once. No antigen has been assigned to these receptors. Source: cultured PBMCs, taken from culture after CMV antigen stimulation. The origin of the receptors is a human donor in good health (CMV status not recorded). Some clones in this sample may be carry-over from other donors' samples.

V and J are TRBV27 and TRBJ1-1, with 9 positions matching TRBD1. Losses at the gene ends were 7 bases for V and 1 base for J; bases not matched to a gene: 1. Germline lookup yields CDR1 MNHEY and CDR2 SMNVEV (reference sequence). The CDR3 spans 13 residues. In nucleotides, the CDR3 is TGTGCCAGCAAGACAGGGGGGAACACTGAAGCTTTCTTT. It is translated as CASKTGGNTEAFF.

This clonotype has a count of ten or more. V gene TRBV7-2 combines with J gene TRBJ2-2; no clear D. In germline, CDR1 is SGHTA, CDR2 FQGNSA. V lost 2 bases and J lost 6, with 10 bases in between. CDR3 length equals 14 residues. DNA of the CDR3: TGTGCCAGCAGCTTATCCCGGTTGGCCGGGGAGCTGTTTTTT. Protein: CASSLSRLAGELFF.

The rearrangement joins TRBV20-1 to TRBJ2-1; possibly TRBD2 for D (5 bases). The germline V gene has CDR1 DFQATT and CDR2 SNEGSKA (reference sequence). V dropped 3 bases and J dropped 2 bases, with 17 bases sitting between them. The CDR3 is made up of 16 amino acids. The CDR3 protein is CSASGLQMATYNEQFF. The CDR3 nucleotides read TGCAGTGCTAGTGGACTGCAAATGGCAACCTACAATGAGCAGTTCTTC.